A single T cell receptor beta chain is shown here with its context. Under the authors' procedure: The assay estimated nucleated cells by amplifying reference gene primers. The assay was immunoSEQ multiplex PCR, and TCRdb's table has in-frame clones only and misses some. Clone size and the V and J calls come from that table; the DNA yielded D and trimming. The repertoire includes roughly 170,000 clones, 80% to 90% of them detected once, and less than 25% sits in the top ten. This entry belongs to a study of blood T cell repertoires in COVID-19. Study-level information: Researchers got acute and convalescent COVID-19 samples from the United States, Italy and Spain. PBMCs, B-cell-depleted T cells, or T cells were the source of the cDNA or gDNA that made up the material.

J was trimmed by 7 bases and V by 3 bases; bases with no gene match: 8. The CDR3 length is 15 residues. CDR1 is SGHTA and CDR2 is FQGTGA in the germline V gene. Sequences were obtained from peripheral blood. The origin of this receptor is a man aged 70 or older with active or convalescent COVID-19. The rearrangement joins TRBV7-3 to TRBJ1-2; the match to TRBD1 covers 10 bases. The CDR3 loop reads CASSFPGTGVSGYTF. The CDR3 bases are TGTGCCAGCAGCTTCCCCGGGACAGGGGTTAGTGGCTACACCTTC.